Listed below are T cell receptor beta chains from one sample, sequenced in a study of early T cells in non-severe SARS-CoV-2 infection. Each CDR3 protein gets one entry after TCRdb re-called the 5' RACE reads with MiXCR. The table has 65,000 to 70,000 distinct CDR3 sequences, under 13% seen once. Source material: whole blood. These receptors originate from an adult who was a healthcare worker with PCR-confirmed SARS-CoV-2 infection or an uninfected control (not recorded which). Both conserved end residues are part of each CDR3. Some rows mark clone size as missing; the rest say once, few, many or name a class of expanded clone.

TRBV7-2,few,TRBJ2-2,CVSSLSRAGELFF
TRBV4-1,few,TRBJ2-7,CASSRTLANSYEQYF
TRBV21-1,few,TRBJ2-7,CASSRDRTSVYYEQYF
TRBV14,few,TRBJ2-5,CASSQGLAGGPRETQYF
TRBV6-2/TRBV6-3,few,TRBJ2-1,CASLDISYNEQFF
TRBV12-3/TRBV12-4,-,TRBJ2-7,CASSSRASGSHEQYF
TRBV20-1,-,TRBJ2-5,CSARGDQETQYF
TRBV16,few,TRBJ2-7,CASSPNFPSYEQYF
TRBV18,many,TRBJ1-2,CASSATGVIGYTF
TRBV9,-,TRBJ2-5,CASSVGLAMDETQYF
TRBV7-2,-,TRBJ2-3,CASSSTGTGRYF
TRBV7-9,-,TRBJ2-1,CASFGRDDEQFF
TRBV4-1,few,TRBJ2-5,CASSQGVLETQYF
TRBV6-1,-,TRBJ2-7,CASSVQYAGYSYEQYF
TRBV5-1,few,TRBJ2-7,CASSGLGMKDEQYF